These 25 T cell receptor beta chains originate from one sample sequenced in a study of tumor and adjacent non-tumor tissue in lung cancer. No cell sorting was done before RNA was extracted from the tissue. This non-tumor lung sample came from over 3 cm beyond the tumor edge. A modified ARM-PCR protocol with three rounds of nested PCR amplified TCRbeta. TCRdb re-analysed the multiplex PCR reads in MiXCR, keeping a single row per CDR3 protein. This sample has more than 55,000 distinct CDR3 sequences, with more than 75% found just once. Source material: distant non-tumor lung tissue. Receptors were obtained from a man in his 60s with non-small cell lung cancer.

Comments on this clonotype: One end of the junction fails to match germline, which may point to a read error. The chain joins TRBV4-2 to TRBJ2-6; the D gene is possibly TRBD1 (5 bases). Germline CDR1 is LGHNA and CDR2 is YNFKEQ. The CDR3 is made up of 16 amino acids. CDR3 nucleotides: TGTGCCAGCAGCCAAGAAGCCCTCTCTGGGGCCAACGTCCTTAGTTTC. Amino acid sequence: CASSQEALSGANVLSF.

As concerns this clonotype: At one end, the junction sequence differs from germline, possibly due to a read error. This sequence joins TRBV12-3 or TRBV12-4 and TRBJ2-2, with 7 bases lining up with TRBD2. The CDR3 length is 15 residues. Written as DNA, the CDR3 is TGCGCCAGCAGTTTTCTCGGGGGGTTAGCCGGGGAGCTGTTTTTT. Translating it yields CASSFLGGLAGELFF.

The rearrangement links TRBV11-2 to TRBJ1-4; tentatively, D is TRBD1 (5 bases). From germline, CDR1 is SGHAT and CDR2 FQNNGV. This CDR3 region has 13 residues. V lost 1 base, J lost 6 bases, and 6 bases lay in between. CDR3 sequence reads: CASSLGRDEKLFF. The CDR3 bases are TGTGCCAGCAGCTTAGGCAGGGATGAAAAACTGTTTTTT.

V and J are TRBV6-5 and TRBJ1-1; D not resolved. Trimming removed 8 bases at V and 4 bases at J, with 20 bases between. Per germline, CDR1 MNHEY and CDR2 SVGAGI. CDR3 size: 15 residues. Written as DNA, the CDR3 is TGTGCCAGCGCTGGGTCGAGGAGAGGAGGCACTGAAGCTTTCTTT. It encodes CASAGSRRGGTEAFF.

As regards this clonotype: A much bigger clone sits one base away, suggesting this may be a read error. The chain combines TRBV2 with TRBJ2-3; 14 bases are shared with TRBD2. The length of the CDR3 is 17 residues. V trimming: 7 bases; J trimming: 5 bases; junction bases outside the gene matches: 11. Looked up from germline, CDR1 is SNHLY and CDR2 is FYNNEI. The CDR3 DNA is TGTGCCAGCAATGCGGGACTAGCGGGGGCTGGAAGAGATACGCAGTATTTT. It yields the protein CASNAGLAGAGRDTQYF.

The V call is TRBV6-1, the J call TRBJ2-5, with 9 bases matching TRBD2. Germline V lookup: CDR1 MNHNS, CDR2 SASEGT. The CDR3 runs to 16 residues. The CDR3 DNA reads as TGTGCAAGCCGTGAGGTAGCGGGAGTGCGTGTAGAGACCCAGTACTTC. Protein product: CASREVAGVRVETQYF.

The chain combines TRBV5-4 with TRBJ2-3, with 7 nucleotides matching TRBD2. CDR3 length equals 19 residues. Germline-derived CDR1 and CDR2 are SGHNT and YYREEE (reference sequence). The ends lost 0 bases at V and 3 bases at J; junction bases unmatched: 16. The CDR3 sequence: CASSLAFTASGSGTDTQYF. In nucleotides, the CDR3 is TGTGCCAGCAGCTTGGCGTTTACGGCTAGCGGAAGTGGGACAGATACGCAGTATTTT.

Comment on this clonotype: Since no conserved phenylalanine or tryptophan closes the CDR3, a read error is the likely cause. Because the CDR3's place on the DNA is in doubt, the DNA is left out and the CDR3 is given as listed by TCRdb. CDR3 residues: CASSAPRVPYEQYL. The rearrangement joins TRBV28 to TRBJ2-7; the table's D call of TRBD1 was not tested on the DNA. CDR1 and CDR2 from the germline V gene are MDHEN and SYDVKM. The CDR3 has 14 amino acids, counting both end residues.

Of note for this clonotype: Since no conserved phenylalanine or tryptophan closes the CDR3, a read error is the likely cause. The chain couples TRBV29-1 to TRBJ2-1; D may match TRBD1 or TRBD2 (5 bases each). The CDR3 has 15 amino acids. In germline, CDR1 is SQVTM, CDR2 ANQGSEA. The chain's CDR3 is CSVGGGRITYNEQFL. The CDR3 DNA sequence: TGTAGCGTTGGGGGTGGGCGGATCACCTACAATGAGCAGTTCTTG.

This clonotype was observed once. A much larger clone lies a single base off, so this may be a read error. The CDR3 protein is CSAQDETNQAQHF. CDR3 coding DNA: TGCAGTGCTCAGGACGAAACGAATCAGGCCCAGCATTTT. The chain recombines TRBV20-1 with TRBJ1-5; D unclear. In germline, CDR1 is DFQATT, CDR2 SNEGSKA (reference sequence). The CDR3 is 13 amino acids.

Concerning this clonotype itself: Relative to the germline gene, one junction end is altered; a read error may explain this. The CDR3 DNA reads TGTGCCAGCAATACCTCGACAGAGAACGCTGAAGCTTTCTTT. It is translated as CASNTSTENAEAFF. V is TRBV6-5 and J is TRBJ1-1; weak D call: TRBD1 (5 bases). The CDR3 extends over 14 amino acids. The germline CDR1 and CDR2 sequences are MNHEY and SVGAGI.

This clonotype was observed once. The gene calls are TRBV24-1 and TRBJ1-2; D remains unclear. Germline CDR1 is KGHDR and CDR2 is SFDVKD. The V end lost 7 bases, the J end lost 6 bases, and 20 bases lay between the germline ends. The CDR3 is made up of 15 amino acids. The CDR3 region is CATRDHSATPNGYTF. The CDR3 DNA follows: TGTGCCACCAGAGATCATTCGGCGACCCCGAATGGCTACACCTTC.

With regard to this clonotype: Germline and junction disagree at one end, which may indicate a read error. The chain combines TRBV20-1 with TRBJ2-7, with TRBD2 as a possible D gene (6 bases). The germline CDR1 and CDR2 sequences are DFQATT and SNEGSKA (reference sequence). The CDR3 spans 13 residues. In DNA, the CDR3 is TGCAGAGCTAGCCCGACTAGTTCCAACGAGCAGTACTTC. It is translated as CRASPTSSNEQYF.

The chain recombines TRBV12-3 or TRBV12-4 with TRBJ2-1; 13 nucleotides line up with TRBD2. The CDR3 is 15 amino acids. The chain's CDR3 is CDGTPVLAGGHEQFF. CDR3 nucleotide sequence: TGTGACGGCACCCCGGTACTAGCGGGAGGGCATGAGCAGTTCTTC.

The CDR3 sequence: CANNVARTEAFF. The CDR3 bases are TGTGCCAACAACGTAGCTCGGACTGAAGCTTTCTTT. The V and J genes are TRBV5-6 and TRBJ1-1; D is unresolved. This CDR3 contains 12 residues. Trimming removed 9 bases from V and 5 bases from J, with 14 bases in between. Germline values: CDR1 SGHDT, CDR2 YYEEEE.

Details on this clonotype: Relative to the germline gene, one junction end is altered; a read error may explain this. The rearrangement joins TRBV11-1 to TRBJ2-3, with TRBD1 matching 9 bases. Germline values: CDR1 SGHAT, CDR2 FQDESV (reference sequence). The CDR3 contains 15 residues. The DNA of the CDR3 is TGTGCCATCAGTCCCGGGACAGGGTTCACAGATACGCAATTTTTT. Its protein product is CAISPGTGFTDTQFF.

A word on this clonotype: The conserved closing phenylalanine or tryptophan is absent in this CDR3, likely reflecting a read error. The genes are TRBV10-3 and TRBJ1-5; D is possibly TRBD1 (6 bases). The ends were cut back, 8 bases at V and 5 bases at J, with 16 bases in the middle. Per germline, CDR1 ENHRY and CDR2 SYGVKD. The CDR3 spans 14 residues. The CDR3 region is CAIGGTSRDQPQHL. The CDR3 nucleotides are TGTGCCATCGGCGGGACATCGCGCGATCAGCCCCAGCATTTG.

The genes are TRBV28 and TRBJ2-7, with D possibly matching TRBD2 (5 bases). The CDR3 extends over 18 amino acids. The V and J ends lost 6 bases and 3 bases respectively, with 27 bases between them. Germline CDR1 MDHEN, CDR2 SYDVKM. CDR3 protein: CASRSILVGETGLYEQYF. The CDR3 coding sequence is TGTGCCAGCAGGTCGATACTAGTGGGAGAAACGGGCCTCTACGAGCAGTACTTC.

The CDR3 nucleotides are TGCAGCGTTGTCTCCGTGACACGGGTCTACGAGCAGTACTTC. It codes for CSVVSVTRVYEQYF. The rearrangement uses TRBV29-1 and TRBJ2-7, with unresolved D. Germline V gene lookup returns CDR1 SQVTM and CDR2 ANQGSEA. V was cut by 4 bases and J by 3 bases, with 16 bases left in between. This CDR3 is 14 amino acids long.

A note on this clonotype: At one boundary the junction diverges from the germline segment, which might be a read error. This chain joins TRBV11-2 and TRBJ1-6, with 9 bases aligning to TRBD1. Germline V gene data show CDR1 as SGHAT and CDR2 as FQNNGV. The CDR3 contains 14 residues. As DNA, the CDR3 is TGTGCCAGCAGCTTTCGGACAGGGGAATCACACCTCCACTTT. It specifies CASSFRTGESHLHF.

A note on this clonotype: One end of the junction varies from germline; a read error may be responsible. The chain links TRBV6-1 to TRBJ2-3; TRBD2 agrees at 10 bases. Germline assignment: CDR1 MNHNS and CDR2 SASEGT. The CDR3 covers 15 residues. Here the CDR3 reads CASSVTSGTGDTQYF. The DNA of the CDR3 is TGTGCCAGTAGTGTCACTAGCGGGACTGGAGATACGCAGTATTTT.

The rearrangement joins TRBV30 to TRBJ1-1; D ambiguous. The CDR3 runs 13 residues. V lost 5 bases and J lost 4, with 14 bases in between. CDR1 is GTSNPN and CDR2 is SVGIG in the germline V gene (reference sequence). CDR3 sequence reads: CAWGEGVGTEAFF. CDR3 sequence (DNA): TGTGCCTGGGGTGAAGGAGTTGGCACTGAAGCTTTCTTT.

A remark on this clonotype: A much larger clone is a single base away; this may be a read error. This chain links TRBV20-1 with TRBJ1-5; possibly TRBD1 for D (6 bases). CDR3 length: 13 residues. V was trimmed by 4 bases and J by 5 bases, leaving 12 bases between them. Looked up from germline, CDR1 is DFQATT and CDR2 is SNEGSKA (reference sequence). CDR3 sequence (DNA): TGCAGTGCTAACACAGGGTTAGATCAGCCCCAGCATTTT. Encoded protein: CSANTGLDQPQHF.

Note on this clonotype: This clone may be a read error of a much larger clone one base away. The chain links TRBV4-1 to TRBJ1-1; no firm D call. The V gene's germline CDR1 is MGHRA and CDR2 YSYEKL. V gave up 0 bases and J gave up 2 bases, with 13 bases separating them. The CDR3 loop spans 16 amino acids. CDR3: CASSQEKERLNTEAFF. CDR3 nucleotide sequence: TGCGCCAGCAGCCAAGAGAAGGAGAGACTTAACACTGAAGCTTTCTTT.

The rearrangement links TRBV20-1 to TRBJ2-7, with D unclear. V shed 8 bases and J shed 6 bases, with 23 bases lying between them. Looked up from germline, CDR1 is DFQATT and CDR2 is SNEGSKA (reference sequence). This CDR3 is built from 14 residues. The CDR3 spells CSPQPGGVPTEQYF. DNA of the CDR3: TGCAGTCCTCAGCCTGGCGGAGTGCCGACCGAGCAGTACTTC.